Following are 21 T cell receptor beta chains from one sample sequenced in a study of shared clonotypes between healthy human individuals. CD45RO-negative CD8 cells positively selected for CCR7 made up the naive population, which excluded terminally differentiated effector memory CD45RA+ cells. The method was immunoSEQ multiplex PCR; TCRdb's version includes in-frame clones alone and lacks a portion of them. The sample has around 610,000 clones, 90% to 97% seen once. The sample consisted of naive CD8+ T cells sorted from blood. The receptors were gathered from a woman between 25 and 40 years old in good health.

As to this clone: This may be a read error, as it is one base from a much larger clone. The rearrangement joins TRBV9 to TRBJ2-7; D is ambiguous. Germline loops: CDR1 SGDLS, CDR2 YYNGEE. CDR3 length equals 11 residues. Between the trimmed V and J ends, which lost 4 bases and 3 bases, there was a span of 5 bases. CDR3 DNA sequence: TGTGCCAGCAGCTTAGACTACGAGCAGTACTTC. Translating it yields CASSLDYEQYF. Looking up the rest from reference TRBV9 and TRBJ2-7 gives the full variable domain: DSGVTQTPKHLITATGQRVTLRCSPRSGDLSVYWYQQSLDQGLQFLIQYYNGEERAKGNILERFSAQQFPDLHSELNLSSLELGDSALYFCASSLDYEQYFGPGTRLTVT.

The DNA of the CDR3 is TGTGCCAGCAGCCCCAGACAAGGGAATCAGCCCCAGCATTTT. This gives the protein CASSPRQGNQPQHF. J is TRBJ1-5 and V is TRBV5-6, with D uncertain. The V and J ends lost 4 bases and 4 bases respectively, with 12 bases between them. This CDR3 has 14 residues. Germline CDR1 reads SGHDT; CDR2 reads YYEEEE. The entire variable domain, with the rest obtained from reference TRBV5-6 and TRBJ1-5, is as follows: DAGVTQSPTHLIKTRGQQVTLRCSPKSGHDTVSWYQQALGQGPQFIFQYYEEEERQRGNFPDRFSGHQFPNYSSELNVNALLLGDSALYLCASSPRQGNQPQHFGDGTRLSIL.

This clone showed up just once. V is TRBV7-2 and J is TRBJ2-3; D is ambiguous. Trimming took 1 base from V and 10 from J, leaving 9 bases between them. From germline, CDR1 is SGHTA and CDR2 FQGNSA. This CDR3 is 12 amino acids long. CDR3 nucleotide sequence: TGTGCCAGCAGCTTAGGGTCTCTTGCGCAGTATTTT. As protein: CASSLGSLAQYF.

This CDR3 reads CASSLFIGADTQYF. In DNA form, the CDR3 reads TGTGCCAGCAGTTTATTTATCGGGGCAGATACGCAGTATTTT. The chain links TRBV27 to TRBJ2-3, with a possible D match to TRBD2 (5 bases). The CDR3 is 14 residues long. Germline CDR1 reads MNHEY; CDR2 reads SMNVEV (reference sequence). The V end was cut by 1 base, the J end by 4 bases, with 9 bases between.

The chain couples TRBV9 to TRBJ1-1; D remains unclear. The germline V gene has CDR1 SGDLS and CDR2 YYNGEE. The V and J ends lost 0 bases and 6 bases respectively, with 15 bases between them. The CDR3 covers 15 residues. The CDR3 loop reads CASSVALSDMPEAFF. CDR3 coding DNA: TGTGCCAGCAGCGTAGCACTTTCCGATATGCCTGAAGCTTTCTTT. Looking up the rest from reference TRBV9 and TRBJ1-1 gives the full variable domain: DSGVTQTPKHLITATGQRVTLRCSPRSGDLSVYWYQQSLDQGLQFLIQYYNGEERAKGNILERFSAQQFPDLHSELNLSSLELGDSALYFCASSVALSDMPEAFFGQGTRLTVV.

The CDR3 loop is CASSLSQPNEKLFF. The CDR3 nucleotides are TGTGCCAGCAGTTTGTCACAGCCTAATGAAAAACTGTTTTTT. The chain couples TRBV28 to TRBJ1-4; D uncertain. The CDR3 length is 14 residues. V was clipped by 3 bases and J by 3 bases, with 8 bases between them. CDR1 and CDR2 from the germline V gene are MDHEN and SYDVKM.

The genes are TRBV28 and TRBJ1-1; 11 bases agree with TRBD1. J lost 0 bases, V lost 5 bases, and 8 bases had no gene match. From germline, CDR1 is MDHEN and CDR2 SYDVKM. This CDR3 is built from 17 residues. CDR3 coding DNA: TGTGCCAGCAGTACCTGGGACAGGGGGATCATGAACACTGAAGCTTTCTTT. It encodes CASSTWDRGIMNTEAFF.

This chain connects TRBV2 to TRBJ2-2; possibly TRBD1 for D (6 bases). Trimming removed 5 bases at V and 5 bases at J, with 9 bases between. CDR3 length equals 13 residues. Looked up from germline, CDR1 is SNHLY and CDR2 is FYNNEI. DNA for the CDR3: TGTGCCAGCAGTTTAAGGGGGACCGGGGAGCTGTTTTTT. Translated, it gives CASSLRGTGELFF.

This clone was detected once. The V call is TRBV10-3, the J call TRBJ1-1, with D possibly matching TRBD1 (6 bases). Germline V gene lookup returns CDR1 ENHRY and CDR2 SYGVKD. The CDR3 contains 15 residues. The V end was cut by 3 bases, the J end by 1 base, with 12 bases between. The chain's CDR3 is CAISDRDKGNTEAFF. DNA of the CDR3: TGTGCCATCAGTGATCGGGACAAAGGGAACACTGAAGCTTTCTTT.

The rearrangement links TRBV6-5 to TRBJ2-7; 12 nucleotides agree with TRBD1. The CDR3 contains 15 residues. After removal of 2 bases from V and 7 bases from J, the junction contained 6 bases not matched to a gene. The germline CDR1 and CDR2 sequences are MNHEY and SVGAGI. The CDR3 DNA reads as TGTGCCAGCAGTTACGATGGGACAGGGGGCGCGGAGCAGTACTTC. Residues: CASSYDGTGGAEQYF.

V is TRBV9 and J is TRBJ2-7; D is ambiguous. Trimming left V 0 bases short and J 0 bases short, with 7 bases between. The CDR3 spans 14 residues. CDR1 is SGDLS, CDR2 YYNGEE, per germline. The CDR3 region has the DNA TGTGCCAGCAGCGTAGAGCACGCCTCCTACGAGCAGTACTTC. Its protein is CASSVEHASYEQYF.

The chain has TRBV29-1 and TRBJ2-2; no clear D gene. Germline V lookup: CDR1 SQVTM, CDR2 ANQGSEA. V lost 1 base to trimming and J lost 0 bases, with 6 bases between them. The length of the CDR3 is 14 residues. DNA of the CDR3: TGCAGCGTTGAAGGGACGGCGAACACCGGGGAGCTGTTTTTT. It codes for CSVEGTANTGELFF.

The J gene is TRBJ2-7, the V gene TRBV29-1; 8 nucleotides match TRBD1. With V trimmed by 4 bases and J by 0 bases, 2 bases remained unmatched. Germline V gene data show CDR1 as SQVTM and CDR2 as ANQGSEA. The CDR3 is 13 residues long. The CDR3 region is CSVGGTGSYEQYF. The CDR3 DNA is TGCAGCGTTGGGGGGACAGGCTCCTACGAGCAGTACTTC.

This CDR3 reads CASSLQGKGSNQPQHF. The CDR3 bases are TGTGCCAGCAGCTTACAGGGTAAGGGATCGAATCAGCCCCAGCATTTT. The V call is TRBV11-2, the J call TRBJ1-5, with TRBD1 as a possible D gene (5 bases). The CDR3 has 16 amino acids. CDR1 and CDR2 (germline): SGHAT, FQNNGV. The ends were cut back, 2 bases at V and 4 bases at J, with 15 bases in the middle.

J is TRBJ1-1 and V is TRBV10-3; possibly TRBD1 for D (6 bases). CDR1 is ENHRY, CDR2 SYGVKD, per germline. The CDR3 consists of 13 residues. With 3 bases removed from V and 3 bases from J, the gap between germline ends came to 8 bases. In DNA form, the CDR3 reads TGTGCCATCAGTGACACAGGGTACACTGAAGCTTTCTTT. It translates to CAISDTGYTEAFF.

The CDR3 coding sequence is TGTGCCAGCAGTTCGGGACTAGCGGAAGCCTACGAGCAGTACTTC. Residues: CASSSGLAEAYEQYF. V gene TRBV28 combines with J gene TRBJ2-7, with 11 bases that match TRBD2. The CDR3 consists of 15 residues. After removal of 4 bases from V and 2 bases from J, the junction contained 4 bases not matched to a gene. Germline loops: CDR1 MDHEN, CDR2 SYDVKM.

CDR3 protein: CAIRQGASLGGELFF. The CDR3 DNA reads as TGTGCCATTAGACAGGGGGCGTCCCTAGGCGGGGAGCTGTTTTTT. V and J are TRBV2 and TRBJ2-2; the match to TRBD1 covers 10 bases. CDR1 is SNHLY and CDR2 is FYNNEI in the germline V gene. V shed 10 bases, J shed 7 bases, and the junction held 12 bases outside the gene matches. CDR3 length: 15 amino acids. Full variable domain (missing parts from reference TRBV2 and TRBJ2-2): EPEVTQTPSHQVTQMGQEVILRCVPISNHLYFYWYRQILGQKVEFLVSFYNNEISEKSEIFDDQFSVERPDGSNFTLKIRSTKLEDSAMYFCAIRQGASLGGELFFGEGSRLTVL.

V usage is TRBV28 and J usage is TRBJ1-3; D remains ambiguous. The CDR3 runs 15 residues. The germline V and J ends were trimmed by 8 bases and 0 bases, with 14 bases remaining between them. Germline CDR1 MDHEN, CDR2 SYDVKM. The CDR3 nucleotides read TGTGCCAGCCTCCGTAAAAGACTCTCTGGAAACACCATATATTTT. Amino acid sequence: CASLRKRLSGNTIYF.

The V gene is TRBV27, the J gene TRBJ2-5; 9 bases fit TRBD2. From germline, CDR1 is MNHEY and CDR2 SMNVEV (reference sequence). This CDR3 has 22 amino acids. J gave up 1 base and V 4 bases, and 25 bases lay outside the gene matches. The CDR3 loop reads CASSSSFRLDSWAGGPQETQYF. The CDR3 DNA follows: TGTGCCAGCAGTTCCTCCTTCCGCCTGGACAGTTGGGCGGGAGGGCCCCAAGAGACCCAGTACTTC.

J is TRBJ2-7 and V is TRBV28, with D hard to call. This CDR3 spans 15 amino acids. CDR1 is MDHEN, CDR2 SYDVKM, per germline. V was cut by 2 bases and J by 1 base, with 12 bases left in between. The CDR3 loop reads CASSLEQGFSYEQYF. The DNA for the CDR3 is TGTGCCAGCAGTTTAGAACAAGGGTTTTCCTACGAGCAGTACTTC.

This chain joins TRBV6-1 and TRBJ2-1, with 10 bases that match TRBD2. The V gene's germline CDR1 is MNHNS and CDR2 SASEGT. This CDR3 is built from 17 residues. J was trimmed by 6 bases and V by 2 bases; bases with no gene match: 10. CDR3 in amino acids: CASSERLAGVRLNEQFF. The CDR3 DNA is TGTGCCAGCAGTGAAAGGCTAGCGGGAGTTAGGCTCAATGAGCAGTTCTTC.